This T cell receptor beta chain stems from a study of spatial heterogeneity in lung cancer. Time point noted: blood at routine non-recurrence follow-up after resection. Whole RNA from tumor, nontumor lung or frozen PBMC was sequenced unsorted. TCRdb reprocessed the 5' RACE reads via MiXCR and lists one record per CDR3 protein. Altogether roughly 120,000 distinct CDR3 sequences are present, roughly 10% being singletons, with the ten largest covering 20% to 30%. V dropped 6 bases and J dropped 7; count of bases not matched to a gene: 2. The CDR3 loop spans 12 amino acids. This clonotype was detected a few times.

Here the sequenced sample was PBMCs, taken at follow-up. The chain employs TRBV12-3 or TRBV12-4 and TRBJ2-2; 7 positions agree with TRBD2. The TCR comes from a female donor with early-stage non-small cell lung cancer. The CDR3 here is CASRRTSGELFF. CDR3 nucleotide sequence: TGTGCCAGCAGGCGGACTAGCGGGGAGCTGTTTTTT.